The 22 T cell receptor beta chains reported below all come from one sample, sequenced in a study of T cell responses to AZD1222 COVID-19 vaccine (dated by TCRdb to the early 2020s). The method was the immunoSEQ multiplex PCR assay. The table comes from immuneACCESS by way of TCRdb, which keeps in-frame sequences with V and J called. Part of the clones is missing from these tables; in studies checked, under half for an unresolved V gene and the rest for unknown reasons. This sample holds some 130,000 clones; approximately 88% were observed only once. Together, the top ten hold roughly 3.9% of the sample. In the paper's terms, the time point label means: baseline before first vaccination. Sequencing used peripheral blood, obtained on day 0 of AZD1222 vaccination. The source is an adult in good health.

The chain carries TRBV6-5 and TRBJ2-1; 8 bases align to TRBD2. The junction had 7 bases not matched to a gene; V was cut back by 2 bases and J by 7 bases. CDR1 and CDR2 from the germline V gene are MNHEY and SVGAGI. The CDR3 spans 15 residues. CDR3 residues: CASSYTGGAWNEQFF. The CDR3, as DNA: TGTGCCAGCAGTTACACGGGGGGGGCCTGGAATGAGCAGTTCTTC.

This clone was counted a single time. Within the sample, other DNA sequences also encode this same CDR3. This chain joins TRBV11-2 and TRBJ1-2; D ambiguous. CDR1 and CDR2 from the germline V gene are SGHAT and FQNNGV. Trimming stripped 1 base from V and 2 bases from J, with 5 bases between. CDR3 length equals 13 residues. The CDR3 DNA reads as TGTGCCAGCAGCTTAGGGCAGAACTATGGCTACACCTTC. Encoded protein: CASSLGQNYGYTF.

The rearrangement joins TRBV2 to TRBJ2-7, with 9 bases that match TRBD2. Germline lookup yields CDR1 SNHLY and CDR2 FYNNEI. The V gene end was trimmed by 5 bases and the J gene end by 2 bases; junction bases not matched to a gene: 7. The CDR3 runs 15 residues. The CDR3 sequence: CASSHSGGPPYEQYF. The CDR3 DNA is TGTGCCAGCAGTCATAGCGGGGGCCCTCCCTACGAGCAGTACTTC.

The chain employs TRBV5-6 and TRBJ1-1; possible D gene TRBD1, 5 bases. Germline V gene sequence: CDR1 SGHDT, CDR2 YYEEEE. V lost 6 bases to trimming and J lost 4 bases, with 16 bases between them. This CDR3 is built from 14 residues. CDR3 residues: CASIEGFRGTEAFF. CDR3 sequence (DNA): TGTGCCAGCATCGAGGGGTTCCGCGGCACTGAAGCTTTCTTT.

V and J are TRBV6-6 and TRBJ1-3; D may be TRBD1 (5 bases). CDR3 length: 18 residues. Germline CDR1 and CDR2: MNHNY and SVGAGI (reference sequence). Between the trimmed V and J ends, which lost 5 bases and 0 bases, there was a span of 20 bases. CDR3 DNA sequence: TGTGCCAGCAGTCCGAGACGACCGGGACCAGACTCTGGAAACACCATATATTTT. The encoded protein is CASSPRRPGPDSGNTIYF.

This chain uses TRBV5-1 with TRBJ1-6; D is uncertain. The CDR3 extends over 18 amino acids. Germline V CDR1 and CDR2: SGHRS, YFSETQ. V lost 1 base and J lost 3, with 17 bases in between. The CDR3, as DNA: TGCGCCAGCAGCTTGACCTCTGGTCTTTTGGGCTATAATTCACCCCTCCACTTT. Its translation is CASSLTSGLLGYNSPLHF.

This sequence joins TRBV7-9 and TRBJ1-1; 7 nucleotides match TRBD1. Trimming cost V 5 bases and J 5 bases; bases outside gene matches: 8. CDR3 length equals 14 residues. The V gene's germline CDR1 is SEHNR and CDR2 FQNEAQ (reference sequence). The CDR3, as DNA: TGTGCCAGCAGCCCGGGACAGCTCGGGACTGAAGCTTTCTTT. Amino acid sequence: CASSPGQLGTEAFF.

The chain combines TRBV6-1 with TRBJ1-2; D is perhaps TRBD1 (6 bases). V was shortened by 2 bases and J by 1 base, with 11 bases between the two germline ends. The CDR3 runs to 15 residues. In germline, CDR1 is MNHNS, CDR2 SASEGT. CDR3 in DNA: TGTGCCAGCAGTGAAAACGGGGGGCTTAACTATGGCTACACCTTC. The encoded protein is CASSENGGLNYGYTF.

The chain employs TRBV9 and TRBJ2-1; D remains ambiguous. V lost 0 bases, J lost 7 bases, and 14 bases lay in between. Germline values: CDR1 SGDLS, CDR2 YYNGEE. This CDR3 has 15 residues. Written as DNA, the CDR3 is TGTGCCAGCAGCGTAGGGGATCCCCTTTCGAATGAGCAGTTCTTC. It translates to CASSVGDPLSNEQFF.

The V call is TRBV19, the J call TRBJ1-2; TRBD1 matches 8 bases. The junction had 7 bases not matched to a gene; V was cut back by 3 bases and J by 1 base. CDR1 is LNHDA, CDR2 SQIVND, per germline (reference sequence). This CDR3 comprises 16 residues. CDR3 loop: CASSMVTGALNYGYTF. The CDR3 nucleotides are TGTGCCAGTAGTATGGTGACAGGGGCTCTTAACTATGGCTACACCTTC.

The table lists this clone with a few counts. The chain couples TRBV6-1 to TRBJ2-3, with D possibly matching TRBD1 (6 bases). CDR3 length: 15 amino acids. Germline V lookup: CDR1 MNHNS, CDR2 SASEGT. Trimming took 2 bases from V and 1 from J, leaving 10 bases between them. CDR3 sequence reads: CASSEQGLGTDTQYF. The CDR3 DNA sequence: TGTGCCAGCAGTGAACAGGGGTTGGGCACAGATACGCAGTATTTT.

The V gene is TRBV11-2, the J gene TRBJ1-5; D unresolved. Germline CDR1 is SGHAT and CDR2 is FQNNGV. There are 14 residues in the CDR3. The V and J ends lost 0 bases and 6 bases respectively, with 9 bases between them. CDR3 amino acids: CASSLDLPGQPQHF. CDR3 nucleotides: TGTGCCAGCAGCTTAGATCTTCCAGGTCAGCCCCAGCATTTT.

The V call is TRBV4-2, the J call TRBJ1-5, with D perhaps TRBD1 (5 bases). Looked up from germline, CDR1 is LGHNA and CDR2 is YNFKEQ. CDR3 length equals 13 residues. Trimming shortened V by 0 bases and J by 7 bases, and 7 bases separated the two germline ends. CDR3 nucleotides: TGTGCCAGCAGCCAAGATCAGGGCCAGCCCCAGCATTTT. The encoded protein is CASSQDQGQPQHF.

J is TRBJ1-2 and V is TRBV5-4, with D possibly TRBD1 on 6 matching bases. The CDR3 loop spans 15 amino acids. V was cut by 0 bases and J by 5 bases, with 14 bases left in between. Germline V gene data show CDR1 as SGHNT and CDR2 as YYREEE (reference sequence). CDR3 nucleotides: TGTGCCAGCAGCTTGGACCGGGTAGGACAGTATGGCTACACCTTC. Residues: CASSLDRVGQYGYTF.

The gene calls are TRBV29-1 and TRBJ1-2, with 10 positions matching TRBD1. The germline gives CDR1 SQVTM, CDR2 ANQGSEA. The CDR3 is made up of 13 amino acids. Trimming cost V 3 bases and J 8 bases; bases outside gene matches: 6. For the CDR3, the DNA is TGCAGCGTTGACCCGGGACAGGGGAGAGGCTACACCTTC. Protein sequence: CSVDPGQGRGYTF.

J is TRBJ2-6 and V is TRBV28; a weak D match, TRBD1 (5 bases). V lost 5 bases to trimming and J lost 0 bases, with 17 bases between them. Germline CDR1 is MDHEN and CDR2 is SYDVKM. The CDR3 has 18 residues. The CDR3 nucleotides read TGTGCCAGCAGTCCACCTCCCAGGGTTAGCTCTGGGGCCAACGTCCTGACTTTC. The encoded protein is CASSPPPRVSSGANVLTF.

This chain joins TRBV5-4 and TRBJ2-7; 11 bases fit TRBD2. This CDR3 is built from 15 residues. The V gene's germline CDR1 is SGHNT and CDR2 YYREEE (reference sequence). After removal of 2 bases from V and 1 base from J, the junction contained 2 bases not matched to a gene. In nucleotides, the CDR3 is TGTGCCAGCAGCTTCGGGACTAGCGGTTCCTACGAGCAGTACTTC. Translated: CASSFGTSGSYEQYF.

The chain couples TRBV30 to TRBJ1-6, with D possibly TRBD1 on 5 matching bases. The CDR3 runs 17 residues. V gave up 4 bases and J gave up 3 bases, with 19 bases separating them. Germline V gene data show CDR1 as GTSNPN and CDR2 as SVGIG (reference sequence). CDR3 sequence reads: CAWKSVGTRVYNSPLHF. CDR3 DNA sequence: TGTGCCTGGAAGTCTGTAGGGACCCGCGTCTATAATTCACCCCTCCACTTT.

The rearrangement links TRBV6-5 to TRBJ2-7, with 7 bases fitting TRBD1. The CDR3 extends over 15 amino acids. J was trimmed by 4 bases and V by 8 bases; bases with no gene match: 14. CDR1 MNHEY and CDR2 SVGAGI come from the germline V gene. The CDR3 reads CASAGDIQGFYEQYF. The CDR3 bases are TGTGCCAGCGCAGGCGACATACAGGGGTTTTACGAGCAGTACTTC.

DNA of the CDR3: TGTGCCAGCAGCCTTGGGACAGGGATGTCTAATGAAAAACTGTTTTTT. Translated: CASSLGTGMSNEKLFF. The V gene is TRBV3-1 (or the pseudogene TRBV3-2), the J gene TRBJ1-4; 9 positions match TRBD1. Germline loops: CDR1 LGHDT, CDR2 YNNKEL (reference sequence). V was clipped by 4 bases and J by 3 bases; unmatched bases: 6. The CDR3 runs 16 residues.

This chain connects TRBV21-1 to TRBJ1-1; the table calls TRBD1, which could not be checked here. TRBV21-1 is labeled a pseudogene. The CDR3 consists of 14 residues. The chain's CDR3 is CASSNDRGRKAAFF. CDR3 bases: TGTGCCAGCAGCAATGACAGGGGAAGGAAGGCGGCTTTCTTT.

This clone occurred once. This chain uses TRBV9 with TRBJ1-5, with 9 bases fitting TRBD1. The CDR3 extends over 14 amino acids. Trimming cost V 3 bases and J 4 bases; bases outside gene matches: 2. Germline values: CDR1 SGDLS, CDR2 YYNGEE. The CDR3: CASSAGQGNQPQHF. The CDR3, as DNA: TGTGCCAGCAGCGCAGGACAGGGGAATCAGCCCCAGCATTTT.